The subject of this entry is one T cell receptor (beta chain). Its antigen is not identified. The source of the sample is a study of T cell responses to AZD1222 COVID-19 vaccine. Study-level background: The analysis combined second doses at about 4 or about 12 weeks.

TCRdb's copy holds only in-frame clones and misses some; the assay was immunoSEQ multiplex PCR. The sample shows some 150,000 clones, about nine tenths of them seen only once. The CDR3 contains 16 residues. Germline values: CDR1 LGHNA, CDR2 YNFKEQ. V was shortened by 3 bases and J by 6 bases, with 17 bases between the two germline ends. General study results and limits: Baseline antibody screening turned up just six seropositive AZD1222 recipients. Per reports, nearly half of all spike-specific TCRs target regions that are unmutated in variants.

The sequenced sample was peripheral blood, obtained on day 0 of AZD1222 vaccination. The clonotype was recovered from an adult in good health. The genes are TRBV4-2 and TRBJ2-2; no firm D call. The CDR3 nucleotides read TGTGCCAGCAGCCAGGATCGGAGCAGTAATTCCGGGGAGCTGTTTTTT. It yields the protein CASSQDRSSNSGELFF.